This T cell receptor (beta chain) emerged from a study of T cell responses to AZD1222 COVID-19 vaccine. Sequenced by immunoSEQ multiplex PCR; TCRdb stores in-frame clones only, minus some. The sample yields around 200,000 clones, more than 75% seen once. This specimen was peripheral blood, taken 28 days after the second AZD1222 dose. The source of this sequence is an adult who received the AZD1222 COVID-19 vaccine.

For the CDR3, the DNA is TGTGCCAGCAGACCCGGATCGGCTGGGACCCTGGGGGAGTTCTTC. Translated: CASRPGSAGTLGEFF. V usage is TRBV28 and J usage is TRBJ2-1, with D perhaps given as TRBD1 or TRBD2 (5 bases each). Germline lookup yields CDR1 MDHEN and CDR2 SYDVKM. With 6 bases removed from V and 14 bases from J, the gap between germline ends came to 26 bases. The CDR3 is made up of 15 amino acids. The full variable domain, rest sourced from reference TRBV28 and TRBJ2-1, is DVKVTQSSRYLVKRTGEKVFLECVQDMDHENMFWYRQDPGLGLRLIYFSYDVKMKEKGDIPEGYSVSREKKERFSLILESASTNQTSMYLCASRPGSAGTLGEFFGPGTRLTVL.